This note documents a single T cell receptor (beta chain) sequence. This clonotype was seen repeatedly, ten times or more. This clone's antigen is unknown. No base quality values were provided; no much bigger clone lies one nucleotide off. cDNA was synthesized by template-switch 5'RACE using a primer with a 10-nucleotide random unique molecular identifier that tagged each TCR transcript. Over 190 million TCR-beta sequences, covering 15-18 subjects, were produced in each sequencing run. The RNeasy kit was used to extract total RNA. The KAPA Real-time Library Amplification kit was used to amplify TCR-beta VDJ regions with primers for the TCR constant region and the 5'RACE anchor. A first PCR added sample indexes and Illumina adaptors, and a second PCR then raised library yield. After Ampure bead purification, the roughly 650 bp TCR product was size-selected on a 2% E-gel SizeSelection system. Before pooling, library quality was assessed on a Bioanalyzer, concentration was determined with Qubit, and library quantification was performed with the Kapa Library Quantification kit. An Illumina HiSeq 2500 was used to sequence the libraries paired-end at 2 x 150 bp. To increase sequence diversity, roughly 24-31% phiX was spiked into each library pool. On the authors' methods: Quality-filtered reads were processed with the UMI-based MiGEC pipeline, which removed over 75% of raw TCR sequences during error correction. IMGT germline references were used for aligning VDJ genes, and each clonotype was defined as a unique CDR3 amino acid sequence together with its V-J genes. Clonal expansion, Shannon diversity, and CDR3 relatedness (CalcPairwiseDistances, ClusterSamples) were evaluated with VDJtools, and phylogenetic trees were built with CLCbio workbench. Using coefficient-of-variation modelling across technical triplicates, the study counted a clone as expanded if it had at least 8 unique UMIs. TCRdb took the public reads, trimmed them with fastp at Q25, ran MiXCR for clone calling and kept in-frame beta chains. All rows with the same CDR3 protein become a single entry with the most common DNA and genes. V and J calls and clone size were set by TCRdb, not the authors. For this sample the table gives 15,000 to 20,000 distinct CDR3 sequences, of which roughly a tenth were detected only once. 25% to 30% of the sample belongs to the ten largest clones.

The healthy controls were volunteers from a blood bank in Maryland, USA. TCR libraries for sorted subsets were made from about 1 million sorted CD4+ or CD8+ T cells. Peripheral blood was subjected to Ficoll-Hypaque density gradient centrifugation to isolate PBMCs, which were then cryopreserved in liquid nitrogen. Paired sorted CD4+ and CD8+ subsets came from healthy controls, HAM/TSP patients and MS patients. The CDR3 starts with the cysteine, ends with the phenylalanine, and has 14 residues. Just the 42-base CDR3 DNA is kept, in frame starting at base 1. Trimming takes 4 bases from V and 8 bases from J, and the germline ends sit 12 bases apart. CDR1 and CDR2, looked up from the germline V gene, are SNHLY and FYNNEI. These data originate in a study of neurological immune-mediated disorders (dated 2019 in TCRdb). Regarding the complete study: The study compared peripheral blood TCR-beta repertoires of HTLV-I-associated myelopathy (HAM/TSP) patients, multiple sclerosis patients and healthy controls using UMI-based sequencing. The approximately 110 TCR-beta libraries included longitudinal samples, technical triplicates and paired sorted CD4+ and CD8+ T-cell subsets alongside PBMC samples. The cohort included 60 to 75 subjects: about 15 with HAM/TSP, roughly 34 with multiple sclerosis, and roughly 20 healthy controls. General findings and caveats noted by the study authors: No identical CDR3 amino acid sequences were found to be shared among expanded clones across subjects, suggesting that TCR-beta repertoires were private in all groups. The highest TCR clonal expansion was observed in HAM/TSP patients, whereas the lowest was observed in MS patients, even when compared with healthy controls.

This chain is built from TRBV2 and TRBJ1-6, and TRBD1 may be the D gene, going by 5 matching bases. This clonotype was sampled from a woman aged 50 to 60 in good health. The sample taken for sequencing was CD8+ T cells from blood. The sequence in DNA is TGTGCCAGCAGTGCCCACTGGGGGGATTCACCCCTCCACTTT. Protein translation: CASSAHWGDSPLHF.